These 5 T cell receptor beta chains were all obtained from the same sample, sequenced in a study of cytomegalovirus exposure and HLA in healthy donors. Use of 60 Vbeta and 13 Jbeta primers characterized the PCR. Produced via immunoSEQ multiplex PCR; TCRdb's table is partial and in-frame only. The sample has about 240,000 clones, about 81% seen once. What was sequenced was PBMCs. The receptors here all came from a woman aged 55-69 years in good health and CMV-seropositive.

The V and J genes are TRBV9 and TRBJ1-1; D not certain. In germline, CDR1 is SGDLS, CDR2 YYNGEE. The CDR3 consists of 15 residues. The ends were cut back, 3 bases at V and 0 bases at J, with 12 bases in the middle. CDR3 bases: TGTGCCAGCAGCGCGCCGGACTCCTTGAACACTGAAGCTTTCTTT. The encoded protein is CASSAPDSLNTEAFF.

The chain recombines TRBV2 with TRBJ2-5; the D gene is possibly TRBD1 (6 bases). The V and J ends lost 10 bases and 6 bases respectively, with 15 bases between them. This CDR3 is 12 amino acids long. Germline assignment: CDR1 SNHLY and CDR2 FYNNEI. The CDR3 bases are TGTGCCATCGGAAACAGGGAAAAGACCCAGTACTTC. Its protein is CAIGNREKTQYF.

A remark on this clone: The sample has other DNA sequences that encode this CDR3 too. J is TRBJ2-5 and V is TRBV5-1, with 10 bases fitting TRBD2. Germline trimming cut 0 bases from V and 5 bases from J; bases unmatched to any gene: 4. This CDR3 has 15 residues. The germline gives CDR1 SGHRS, CDR2 YFSETQ. In DNA, the CDR3 is TGCGCCAGCAGCTTGGGGCTAGCGGGAGTGGAGACCCAGTACTTC. Translated, it gives CASSLGLAGVETQYF. The variable domain in full, with the rest retrieved from reference TRBV5-1 and TRBJ2-5, is KAGVTQTPRYLIKTRGQQVTLSCSPISGHRSVSWYQQTPGQGLQFLFEYFSETQRNKGNFPGRFSGRQFSNSRSEMNVSTLELGDSALYLCASSLGLAGVETQYFGPGTRLLVL.

The gene calls are TRBV4-1 and TRBJ1-4; D possibly corresponds to TRBD1 (5 bases). The CDR3 loop spans 18 amino acids. The germline V gene encodes CDR1 MGHRA and CDR2 YSYEKL. Trimming stripped 3 bases from V and 2 bases from J, with 19 bases between. CDR3 DNA sequence: TGCGCCAGCAGCCAGCCGGCCCGTTCCAGGGCCACTAATGAAAAACTGTTTTTT. Protein sequence: CASSQPARSRATNEKLFF.

J is TRBJ2-1 and V is TRBV5-1, with 11 bases lining up with TRBD1. The ends lost 5 bases at V and 5 bases at J; junction bases unmatched: 3. The CDR3 length is 14 residues. In germline, CDR1 is SGHRS, CDR2 YFSETQ. The CDR3 loop reads CASRGQGGHNEQFF. DNA of the CDR3: TGCGCCAGCAGGGGACAGGGGGGTCACAATGAGCAGTTCTTC.